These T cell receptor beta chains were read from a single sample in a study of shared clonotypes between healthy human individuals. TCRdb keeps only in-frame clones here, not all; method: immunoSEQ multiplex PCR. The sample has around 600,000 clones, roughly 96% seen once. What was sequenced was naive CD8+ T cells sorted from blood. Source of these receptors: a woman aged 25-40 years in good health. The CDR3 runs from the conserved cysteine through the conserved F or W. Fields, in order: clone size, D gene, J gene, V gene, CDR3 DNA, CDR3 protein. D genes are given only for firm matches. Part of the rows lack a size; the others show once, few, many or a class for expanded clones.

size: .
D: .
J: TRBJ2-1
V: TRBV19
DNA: TGTGCCAGTAGTATAGCTAGCTACAATGAGCAGTTCTTC
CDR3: CASSIASYNEQFF

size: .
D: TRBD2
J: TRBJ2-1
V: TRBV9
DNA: TGTGCCAGCAGCGTAGTGGGGGGGATCGATGAGCAGTTCTTC
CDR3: CASSVVGGIDEQFF

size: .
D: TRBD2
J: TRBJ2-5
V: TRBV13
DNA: TGTGCCAGCAGCTTAGGCCTGGAGGCGGGAGGGCAAGAGACCCAGTACTTC
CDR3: CASSLGLEAGGQETQYF

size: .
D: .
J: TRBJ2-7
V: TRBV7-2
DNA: TGTGCCAGCAGACGGGGCACAGGGAGCTCCTACGAGCAGTACTTC
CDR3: CASRRGTGSSYEQYF

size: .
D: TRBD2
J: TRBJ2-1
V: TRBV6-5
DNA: TGTGCCAGCAGTTTTGAGCGGGAGGGTTTTACTGAGCAGTTCTTC
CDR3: CASSFEREGFTEQFF

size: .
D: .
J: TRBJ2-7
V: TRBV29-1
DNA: TGCAGCGTTGAGGGTAGGAACTACGAGCAGTACTTC
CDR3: CSVEGRNYEQYF

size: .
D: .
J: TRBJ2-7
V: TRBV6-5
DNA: TGTGCCAGCAGTAAGCGTGGTTTCGAGCAGTACTTC
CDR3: CASSKRGFEQYF

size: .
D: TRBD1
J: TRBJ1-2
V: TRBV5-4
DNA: TGTGCCAGCAGTCCGGGACAGGGCTATGGCTACACCTTC
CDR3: CASSPGQGYGYTF

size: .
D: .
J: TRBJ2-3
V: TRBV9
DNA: TGTGCCAGCAGCGTATACGATCTCAGCACAGATACGCAGTATTTT
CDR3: CASSVYDLSTDTQYF

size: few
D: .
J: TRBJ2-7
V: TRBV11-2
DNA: TGTGCCAGCAGCTCCCGGATCGTAGGCCTAGAGCAGTACTTC
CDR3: CASSSRIVGLEQYF

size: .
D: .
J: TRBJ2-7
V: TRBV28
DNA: TGTGCCAGCAGTACCGGGACGGACTACTCCTACGAGCAGTACTTC
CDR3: CASSTGTDYSYEQYF

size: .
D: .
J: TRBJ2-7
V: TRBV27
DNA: TGTGCCAGCAGTTTTGCAGATTCCGACGAGCAGTACTTC
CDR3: CASSFADSDEQYF

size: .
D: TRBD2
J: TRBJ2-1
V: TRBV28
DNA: TGTGCCAGCAGTTTTCTAGCGGCCGACCCGGGAAATGAGCAGTTCTTC
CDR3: CASSFLAADPGNEQFF

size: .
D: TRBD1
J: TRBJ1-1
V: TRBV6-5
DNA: TGTGCCACCCAGGGACAGGGGAACACTGAAGCTTTCTTT
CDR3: CATQGQGNTEAFF

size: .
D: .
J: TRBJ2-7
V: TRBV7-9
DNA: TGTGCCAGCAGCTTAGGCTTAAGCTCCTACGAGCAGTACTTC
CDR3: CASSLGLSSYEQYF

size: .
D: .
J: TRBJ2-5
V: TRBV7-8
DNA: TGTGCCGGCGCGGGCGGCCAAGAGACCCAGTACTTC
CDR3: CAGAGGQETQYF

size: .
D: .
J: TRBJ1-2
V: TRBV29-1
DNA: TGCAGCGGTACAGGAGCCTATGGCTACACCTTC
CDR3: CSGTGAYGYTF

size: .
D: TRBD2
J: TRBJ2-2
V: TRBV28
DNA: TGTGCCAGCGGGACTAGCGGGAGGAACACCGGGGAGCTGTTTTTT
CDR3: CASGTSGRNTGELFF

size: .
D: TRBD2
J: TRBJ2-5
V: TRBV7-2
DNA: TGTGCCAGCAGCTTAGCCGGGGGACTAGCTTATCTCCTGGGAGAGACCCAGTACTTC
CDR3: CASSLAGGLAYLLGETQYF

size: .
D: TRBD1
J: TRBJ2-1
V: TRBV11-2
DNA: TGTGCCAGCAGCGTAGGTGGTAGGACAGGGATCTACAATGAGCAGTTCTTC
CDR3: CASSVGGRTGIYNEQFF

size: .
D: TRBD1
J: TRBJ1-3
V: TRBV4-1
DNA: TGCGCCAGCAGTGCATACCAGGGGGATGGGGACACCATATATTTT
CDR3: CASSAYQGDGDTIYF

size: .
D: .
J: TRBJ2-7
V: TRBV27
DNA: TGTGCCAGCGGTAGCGGACCCTACGAGCAGTACTTC
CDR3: CASGSGPYEQYF

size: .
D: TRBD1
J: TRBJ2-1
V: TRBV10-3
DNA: TGTGCCATCAGTGAATCCGCCGGGACAGGGGCGAATTGTGAGCAGTTCTTC
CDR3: CAISESAGTGANCEQFF

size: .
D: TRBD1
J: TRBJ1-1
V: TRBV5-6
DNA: TGTGCCAGCAGCTGGGGGACAGCAAACACTGAAGCTTTCTTT
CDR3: CASSWGTANTEAFF

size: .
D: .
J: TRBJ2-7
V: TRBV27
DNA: TGTGCCAGCAGTTTAAGGCGGAGCTACGAGCAGTACTTC
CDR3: CASSLRRSYEQYF

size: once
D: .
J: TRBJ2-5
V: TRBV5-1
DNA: TGCGCCAGCAGCTTGGATGAACAACAACAGAGCCTCCAAGAGACCCAGTACTTC
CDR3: CASSLDEQQQSLQETQYF

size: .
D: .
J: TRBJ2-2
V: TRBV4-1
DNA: TGCGCCAGCAGCCAATTTACCCCCGGGGAGCTGTTTTTT
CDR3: CASSQFTPGELFF

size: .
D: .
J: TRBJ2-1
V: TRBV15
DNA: TGTGCCACCAGCAGAGTCGCAGGGGCATCCTACAATGAGCAGTTCTTC
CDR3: CATSRVAGASYNEQFF

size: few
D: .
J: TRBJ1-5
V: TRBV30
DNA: TGTGCCTGGAGTGTTCCGGACGGGATCAATCAGCCCCAGCATTTT
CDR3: CAWSVPDGINQPQHF